This T cell receptor (beta chain) was profiled in a study of shared clonotypes between healthy human individuals. Turning to the study itself: Used for every donor were three CD4 naive, three CD4 memory, two CD8 naive and one CD8 memory plate. Findings and limits, study-wide: Memory subsets generally showed lower estimated richness than naive subsets. In the sorted subsets, rarefaction showed sequencing was incomplete despite large depth.

The V gene end was trimmed by 2 bases and the J gene end by 9 bases; junction bases not matched to a gene: 9. CDR1 SGDLS and CDR2 YYNGEE come from the germline V gene. This CDR3 contains 15 residues. Sorted-subset replicate PCR reactions contained around 220 ng DNA, corresponding to approximately 30,000 T cell genomes. Generated by immunoSEQ multiplex PCR, the TCRdb table keeps only in-frame clones and is missing some. The sample holds 1,400,000 or so clones, approximately 98.5% seen once. A note on this clone: Antigen unknown.

The sequenced material came from naive CD4+ T cells sorted from blood. Subset here: CD45RA+ positively selected. V and J are TRBV9 and TRBJ2-1, with TRBD2 identical over 9 bases. The source of this sequence is a man under 40 in good health. The CDR3: CASSVLLAGSGEQFF. In DNA form, the CDR3 reads TGTGCCAGCAGCGTTCTCCTAGCGGGAAGTGGTGAGCAGTTCTTC.